This TCR beta chain appears in the sequencing data of a study of cytomegalovirus exposure and HLA in healthy donors (dated by TCRdb to about 2017). With regard to the full study: In an earlier analysis of around 540 of the donors, 250 to 350 Gb of sequence data and 90 million to 120 million unique TCR beta sequences from 180 million or so T cells were reported. Donor age, sex, ethnicity and CMV serostatus were compiled together with the repertoire data. Class I and class II HLA loci were covered by the typing at four-digit resolution. Genome-wide SNP genotypes for about 60% of the roughly 670 donors were used in a later genetic analysis, which treated that subset as a discovery cohort. The study aimed to test whether cataloging public T cell receptors could reveal signatures of past pathogen exposure. Using immunosequencing, the study profiled T cell repertoires from 666 subjects and related those repertoires to cytomegalovirus serostatus. Among 398 genotyped donors of the cohort, an average of around 240,000 unique TCR beta nucleotide sequences were sequenced per donor, 15% to 20% of them non-productive. All discovery cohort repertoires had been generated on a single sequencing platform. Besides the first cohort of 666 subjects, a separate validation cohort made up of 95 to 150 different subjects was used. Among the roughly 410 genotyped donors, under 90% belonged to the genetic ancestry cluster associated with self-reported Caucasian donors. Approximately 300 gigabases of sequencing data and around 90 million unique TCR sequences made up an early release that covered 500 to 650 HLA-typed donors. High-throughput TCR immunosequencing, statistical association of individual TCRs with disease status, and machine learning were combined to predict cytomegalovirus infection status. In a later analysis, previously published TCR beta repertoires from some 640 donors were re-analyzed and high-resolution HLA genotyping was added so that TCR occurrence patterns could be studied. A handful of DR-DQ haplotypes were handled as single units for association and clustering because linkage in the cohort was strong. Typing coverage varied by locus: about 620-630 donors for A, B, C, DRB1 and DQB1; about 520 for DQA1; about 570 for DPA1; around 490 for DPB1. To decide whether each TCR beta V gene segment behaved as functional or pseudogenic, an earlier analysis of approximately 620 of the donors relied on high-throughput TCR beta sequencing. Rather than using new phenotypic data, the later analysis identified candidate immune exposures from TCR beta sequences and from how often those sequences occurred across donors.

The cohort comprised under 700 healthy bone marrow donors. Cohort members were all nominally healthy when sampled, although unrecorded immune exposures were likely present. The donor tested CMV seropositive, placing the donor among the 290 or so seropositive members of the cohort. Each donor provided a peripheral blood sample, and peripheral blood mononuclear cells were used for TCR beta sequencing. The Qiagen DNeasy Blood Extraction Kit was used to extract genomic DNA from the blood cell samples. The CDR3 goes from the cysteine to the phenylalanine over 13 residues. The DNA shown is the 39-base CDR3, in frame from base 1. The CDR1 and CDR2 encoded by the germline V gene are KGHSH and LQKENI. Trimming removed 6 bases from V and 3 bases from J, leaving 12 bases between the germline ends. Concerning this clone itself: There is no known antigen for this receptor. There are no base qualities to consult, and no much larger clone falls within one base.

The library was built by means of the immunoSEQ multiplex PCR assay. The multiplex PCR relied on a mix of 60 forward primers for TCR Vbeta segments and 13 reverse primers for TCR Jbeta segments. A multiplex PCR assay on genomic DNA amplified the CDR3 region of rearranged TCR beta genes. Amplified TCR beta libraries were sequenced as 87-base-pair reads on the Illumina HiSeq System. As for how the authors treated the data: A later analysis counted approximately 84 million unique TCR beta chains across the 670 or so repertoires, and 9 million to 14 million of these chains were shared by at least two donors. Raw reads were error-corrected and collapsed into unique sequences with a nearest-neighbor algorithm that merged closely related sequences to remove PCR and sequencing errors. To assign V, D and J gene segments, CDR3 sequences were aligned to IMGT reference sequences. Each retained sequence needed at least a six-nucleotide match to both a V gene segment and a J gene segment. Rearrangements were called productive when the CDR3 lacked stop codons and stayed in frame with V and J; all others were non-productive. Following IMGT convention, CDR3 was defined as the stretch from the second conserved V-encoded cysteine to the conserved J-encoded phenylalanine. Sequences without an unambiguous match to a single V gene segment were excluded from the earlier analysis of 450 to 650 of the donors. An earlier analysis of about 600 of the donors called V segments functional above 56.7% productive rearrangements and segregating when the between-donor standard deviation exceeded 5%. A statistical classification framework was developed to diagnose cytomegalovirus status using the catalog of TCR beta chain sequences. In a later analysis, TCR nucleotide sequences were compared against IMGT/GENE-DB human TR gene sequences so that V and J genes could be assigned. A later analysis assigned CDR3 sequences and most-parsimonious VDJ recombination scenarios with the TCRdist pipeline. A later analysis defined each TCR beta chain by its CDR3 amino acid sequence plus V-gene family, and excluded reads lacking a unique V-gene family. As a way to deal with suspected cross-contamination and a sequencing artifact, a later analysis dropped 450 to 700 nucleotide sequences that were highly shared and had low generation probability. In a later analysis, a clonal expansion index was calculated for each public chain from normalized within-repertoire ranks of inferred template counts. Generation probabilities in a later analysis came from a VDJ recombination model fitted to out-of-frame rearrangements, and those results were checked against IGoR. A later analysis scored TCR-TCR, TCR-HLA and TCR-CMV co-occurrence with hypergeometric tests, applying a repertoire-size bias correction to TCR pairs. False discovery rates were estimated in a later analysis by permuting HLA or CMV assignments 20 times. A later analysis grouped co-occurring TCRs with DBSCAN, adding TCRdist sequence similarity when clustering within HLA-allele-positive subsets. Co-occurrence clustering excluded repertoires with fewer than 30,000 or more than 120,000 public chains, plus five with anomalous nucleotide sharing. TCRdb re-hosts the immuneACCESS table, in-frame sequences only. Its copies lack some clones; in the studies checked, an unresolved V gene accounts for under half of them, and the cause for the rest is not known. The V and J calls and clone size come from that table; D and trimming were worked out from the DNA. For this sample the table gives about 110,000 clones, of which over 60% were detected only once. Of the sample, approximately 5.3% falls within the top ten clones.

Broader findings and caveats from the paper: Several of the top co-occurrence clusters appeared to be linked to parvovirus B19, influenza, CMV and Epstein-Barr virus, according to a later analysis. Sequencing depth was assumed to be roughly uniform across donors in the presence/absence analyses, though that assumption may not hold. The cohort was sequenced for TCR beta chains only, and without alpha or paired-chain data the features that could be detected were limited. The study listed around 160 TCR beta chains as associated with cytomegalovirus. A further reported finding was that TCR beta sequences accurately predicted the HLA-A and HLA-B alleles for most subjects in the first cohort. According to the authors, the approach could potentially be generalized to other disease states and immunological phenotypes. Across donors, most TCR sequences were observed very rarely, whereas some public TCRs were present in many individuals. Most CMV-associated TCR beta chains appeared to be HLA-restricted in a later analysis, and the HLA associations seemed to be driven largely by CMV exposure. For the cohort, immune exposure information was limited to CMV serostatus. Because HLA typing was missing for some donors at each locus, association tests included only the typed subset. Correlated functional status among segregating V segments might be attributable to linkage disequilibrium, but an unknown experimental factor could not be ruled out. Some IMGT-functional V segments, including TRBV6-2 and TRBV6-3, could not be told apart with the 87-base-pair reads, so those segments were excluded. When HLA alleles, especially DR and DQ, strongly co-occurred, attributing TCR associations to individual alleles was difficult. A group of highly shared sequence variants was considered likely to be a technical artifact of the sequencing pipeline. In a later analysis, HLA-associated TCR beta chains were found to be more clonally expanded and to have lower generation probabilities than equally common non-associated chains. The classifier was reported to diagnose cytomegalovirus status with high specificity and sensitivity in both the original cohort and the validation cohort. According to a later genetic analysis, donors in an Asian-associated ancestry cluster had fewer N-insertions in productive TCRs than the approximately 700-donor mean. In a later genetic analysis, a missense DCLRE1C variant was associated with V-gene and J-gene trimming of TCR beta chains, and the association was replicated in an independent cohort. In a later analysis, TCR association rates were found to vary across HLA loci, with the most associated TCRs seen for DRB1 alleles and the fewest for HLA-C alleles. In a later analysis, 16,951 TCR beta sequences were associated with specific HLA alleles at a false discovery rate of 0.05. In vitro tests confirmed that a few of the cytomegalovirus-associated TCR beta chains recognize cytomegalovirus antigens. An earlier analysis of roughly 570 of the donors showed that most TCR beta V segments appeared in productive rearrangements either about 90% or about 30% of the time, which broadly matched IMGT annotations. The earlier analysis of approximately 590 of the donors excluded around 17 rarely observed V segments, including chromosome 9 orphons, because counts were too low.

The TCR comes from a female donor in good health and CMV-seropositive. The sample consisted of PBMCs. The V and J genes are TRBV18 and TRBJ2-7; a tentative D match to TRBD1 spans 6 bases. The sequenced DNA: TGTGCCAGCTCGTTTGGGACAATCTACGAGCAGTACTTC. This encodes CASSFGTIYEQYF.